This is a list of T cell receptor beta chains from one sample in a study of OX40 agonist ivuxolimab in advanced cancers. Clones were read by immunoSEQ multiplex PCR, and TCRdb kept only the in-frame ones, dropping some. Of about 58,000 clones in the sample, about 86% were seen once. The source material was CD4+ or CD8+ T cells sorted from blood, sampled in a trial of the OX40 agonist ivuxolimab. The receptors originated from an adult with an advanced solid tumor such as melanoma, head and neck, liver or kidney cancer. Both conserved end residues are part of each CDR3. The order of the fields is V gene, D gene, clone size, J gene, CDR3 protein, CDR3 DNA. The D gene is left open where the match is weak. Where a row states a size, it is once, few, many or the class of an expanded clone; other rows omit it.

TRBV4-1	-	-	TRBJ2-3	CASGVGSGDTQYF	TGCGCCAGCGGGGTGGGGAGTGGAGATACGCAGTATTTT
TRBV6-1	TRBD1	few	TRBJ1-1	CASSKDRDNTEAFF	TGTGCCAGCAGCAAGGACAGGGATAACACTGAAGCTTTCTTT
TRBV7-6	-	-	TRBJ2-2	CASSSTNTGELFF	TGTGCCAGCAGCTCAACGAACACCGGGGAGCTGTTTTTT
TRBV6-5	-	-	TRBJ2-2	CASSPSGTAGELFF	TGTGCCAGCAGTCCCTCGGGTACGGCCGGGGAGCTGTTTTTT
TRBV5-6	-	-	TRBJ1-2	CASSRRDSNYGYTF	TGTGCCAGCAGCCGACGGGACTCTAACTATGGCTACACCTTC
TRBV2	TRBD1	-	TRBJ2-5	CASSLTGVETQYF	TGTGCCAGCAGTTTGACAGGGGTCGAGACCCAGTACTTC
TRBV7-6	TRBD2	-	TRBJ2-3	CASSLGAGGTDTQYF	TGTGCCAGCAGCTTAGGAGCGGGGGGTACAGATACGCAGTATTTT
TRBV6-5	TRBD1	-	TRBJ1-1	CASRRPGQGYTEAFF	TGTGCCAGCAGACGGCCGGGACAGGGGTACACTGAAGCTTTCTTT
TRBV5-1	-	-	TRBJ1-6	CASSLGHGERNSPLHF	TGCGCCAGCAGCTTGGGCCATGGGGAACGGAATTCACCCCTCCACTTT
TRBV6-9	TRBD1	-	TRBJ1-6	CASSDRGRGNSPLHF	TGTGCCAGCAGTGATAGGGGGCGCGGCAATTCACCCCTCCACTTT
TRBV19	TRBD1	-	TRBJ1-5	CASRGDRGNQPQHF	TGTGCCAGTAGGGGGGACAGGGGCAATCAGCCCCAGCATTTT
TRBV18	-	-	TRBJ1-4	CASSPSMADNEKLFF	TGTGCCAGCTCACCGAGCATGGCCGATAATGAAAAACTGTTTTTT
TRBV11-2	-	-	TRBJ2-3	CASSTLTGRIYTDTQYF	TGTGCCAGCAGCACACTAACGGGCAGGATATACACAGATACGCAGTATTTT
TRBV13	TRBD1	-	TRBJ2-2	CASSRTGGGTGELFF	TGTGCCAGCAGCAGGACAGGGGGCGGGACCGGGGAGCTGTTTTTT
TRBV19	-	-	TRBJ2-7	CASSRVSGGSYEQYF	TGTGCCAGTAGTCGGGTTAGCGGTGGCTCCTACGAGCAGTACTTC
TRBV7-3	-	-	TRBJ1-6	CASSRDNNSPLHF	TGTGCCAGCAGCCGGGACAACAATTCACCCCTCCACTTT
TRBV7-3	TRBD1	-	TRBJ2-2	CASSLMGLQGASTGELFF	TGTGCCAGCAGCTTAATGGGTCTGCAGGGGGCTAGCACCGGGGAGCTGTTTTTT
TRBV10-2	-	-	TRBJ1-2	CASSQQESYTF	TGCGCCAGCAGTCAACAGGAGTCCTACACCTTC
TRBV6-5	-	-	TRBJ2-1	CASSFGGRTYNEQFF	TGTGCCAGCAGCTTCGGGGGGCGGACCTACAATGAGCAGTTCTTC
TRBV5-1	-	-	TRBJ2-1	CASSLVFSNEQFF	TGCGCCAGCAGCTTGGTCTTTAGCAATGAGCAGTTCTTC
TRBV5-1	TRBD2	-	TRBJ2-3	CASMRAVGGERSDTQYF	TGCGCCAGCATGCGAGCGGTCGGGGGGGAGCGATCAGATACGCAGTATTTT
TRBV6-1	-	-	TRBJ1-6	CASSERGGGGSPLHF	TGTGCCAGCAGTGAAAGGGGGGGAGGGGGTTCACCCCTCCACTTT
TRBV18	-	-	TRBJ1-1	CASSPQMGASRTPKKNTEAFF	TGTGCCAGCTCACCACAAATGGGAGCGAGCCGAACCCCAAAAAAGAACACTGAAGCTTTCTTT
TRBV7-2	TRBD1	-	TRBJ2-2	CASSFRGPGNTGELFF	TGTGCCAGCAGCTTCAGGGGGCCAGGGAACACCGGGGAGCTGTTTTTT
TRBV7-2	-	-	TRBJ1-3	CASSRGGAGNTIYF	TGTGCCAGCAGCCGGGGGGGGGCTGGAAACACCATATATTTT
TRBV19	TRBD1	-	TRBJ1-6	CASTAGTASGGPLHF	TGTGCCAGTACAGCCGGGACAGCCTCCGGGGGACCCCTCCACTTT
TRBV29-1	-	-	TRBJ1-1	CSVEDARTMNTEAFF	TGCAGCGTTGAAGATGCCAGGACCATGAACACTGAAGCTTTCTTT
TRBV5-8	-	-	TRBJ2-5	CASSLGSTSFKETQYF	TGTGCCAGCAGCTTGGGGTCGACTAGTTTCAAAGAGACCCAGTACTTC